The 12 T cell receptor beta chains below come from one sample, sequenced in a study of blood T cell repertoires in COVID-19. Generated by immunoSEQ multiplex PCR, the TCRdb table keeps only in-frame clones and is missing some. The table has some 100,000 clones, about nine tenths seen once. Sequenced material: peripheral blood. These receptors came from a woman in her 70s with acute or convalescent COVID-19.

The rearrangement uses TRBV3-1 (or the pseudogene TRBV3-2) and TRBJ2-1; 11 bases align to TRBD2. The CDR3 contains 16 residues. The germline gives CDR1 LGHDT, CDR2 YNNKEL (reference sequence). J was trimmed by 9 bases and V by 4 bases; bases with no gene match: 11. DNA of the CDR3: TGTGCCAGCAGCCCTATAGCGGGGGGGGTCAGTCGTGAGCAGTTCTTC. It translates to CASSPIAGGVSREQFF.

This clone showed up just once. The chain carries TRBV28 and TRBJ2-7; unclear D gene. Between the trimmed V and J ends, which lost 3 bases and 6 bases, there was a span of 9 bases. Germline V lookup: CDR1 MDHEN, CDR2 SYDVKM. The CDR3 is 12 amino acids. The CDR3 loop is CASSFAVGEQYF. Here the CDR3 DNA reads TGTGCCAGCAGTTTCGCGGTGGGCGAGCAGTACTTC.

The rearrangement uses TRBV30 and TRBJ1-3; TRBD1 agrees at 7 bases. CDR1 is GTSNPN and CDR2 is SVGIG in the germline V gene (reference sequence). The CDR3 is made up of 13 amino acids. Trimming removed 3 bases from V and 4 bases from J; junction bases left unmatched: 3. CDR3 loop: CAWRQGSGNTIYF. CDR3 DNA: TGTGCCTGGAGACAGGGGTCAGGAAACACCATATATTTT.

The CDR3 DNA reads TGTGCCAGCAGCTTGGGAGGGGCAGGTGAGCAGTACTTC. Protein: CASSLGGAGEQYF. The V gene is TRBV7-6, the J gene TRBJ2-7; 7 bases map to TRBD2. This CDR3 has 13 amino acids. V was clipped by 3 bases and J by 7 bases; unmatched bases: 6. The V gene's germline CDR1 is SGHVS and CDR2 FNYEAQ. Complete variable domain (other parts from reference TRBV7-6 and TRBJ2-7): GAGVSQSPRYKVTKRGQDVALRCDPISGHVSLYWYRQALGQGPEFLTYFNYEAQQDKSGLPNDRFSAERPEGSISTLTIQRTEQRDSAMYRCASSLGGAGEQYFGPGTRLTVT.

This chain joins TRBV11-2 and TRBJ1-4; 9 positions match TRBD1. V was pared by 4 bases and J by 0 bases, with 12 bases of the junction left unmatched. Germline V CDR1 and CDR2: SGHAT, FQNNGV. The CDR3 consists of 19 residues. DNA for the CDR3: TGTGCCAGCAGCTCGAGACCGGGACAGGGATTTGCAACTAATGAAAAACTGTTTTTT. Its translation is CASSSRPGQGFATNEKLFF. Supplemented by reference TRBV11-2 and TRBJ1-4, the full variable domain reads EAGVAQSPRYKIIEKRQSVAFWCNPISGHATLYWYQQILGQGPKLLIQFQNNGVVDDSQLPKDRFSAERLKGVDSTLKIQPAKLEDSAVYLCASSSRPGQGFATNEKLFFGSGTQLSVL.

This clone was detected once. The chain carries TRBV6-1 and TRBJ2-5; 10 nucleotides line up with TRBD2. The J segment lost 6 bases and the V segment lost 4 bases, leaving 11 bases of the junction unmatched. The CDR3 consists of 16 residues. Germline values: CDR1 MNHNS, CDR2 SASEGT. CDR3 nucleotides: TGTGCCAGCAGTGTATGGGCTACTAGCGGGGATCAGACCCAGTACTTC. Protein product: CASSVWATSGDQTQYF.

The rearrangement joins TRBV19 to TRBJ2-7; D not resolved. Germline V lookup: CDR1 LNHDA, CDR2 SQIVND (reference sequence). Trimming removed 1 base at V and 0 bases at J, with 4 bases between. The CDR3 runs to 13 residues. The CDR3 bases are TGTGCCAGTAGTATAGCCCACTCCTACGAGCAGTACTTC. Translating gives CASSIAHSYEQYF.

V and J are TRBV19 and TRBJ2-7, with 7 positions matching TRBD2. This CDR3 comprises 15 residues. CDR1 and CDR2 from the germline V gene are LNHDA and SQIVND (reference sequence). With V trimmed by 5 bases and J by 0 bases, 7 bases remained unmatched. In nucleotides, the CDR3 is TGTGCCAGTAGTGTATCAGCGGGGAGCTCCTACGAGCAGTACGTC. As protein: CASSVSAGSSYEQYV.

The chain recombines TRBV5-1 with TRBJ2-1; 8 positions match TRBD2. The CDR3 totals 15 residues. After removal of 2 bases from V and 7 bases from J, the junction contained 8 bases not matched to a gene. CDR1 SGHRS and CDR2 YFSETQ come from the germline V gene. In DNA, the CDR3 is TGCGCCAGCAGCTTAATGGGACTAGTCGGTAATGAGCAGTTCTTC. Translating gives CASSLMGLVGNEQFF.

V is TRBV6-1 and J is TRBJ1-2; D is perhaps TRBD1 (5 bases). Germline loops: CDR1 MNHNS, CDR2 SASEGT. There are 15 residues in the CDR3. V was trimmed by 3 bases and J by 4 bases, leaving 15 bases between them. For the CDR3, the DNA is TGTGCCAGCAGTGACCCCAGGGAAGGAAGCTATGGCTACACCTTC. Its translation: CASSDPREGSYGYTF.

This clone was detected only once. The rearrangement uses TRBV27 and TRBJ1-5, with TRBD1 matching over 8 bases. Per germline, CDR1 MNHEY and CDR2 SMNVEV (reference sequence). The length of the CDR3 is 14 residues. Trimming cost V 3 bases and J 7 bases; bases outside gene matches: 5. The CDR3 coding sequence is TGTGCCAGCAGTTTCGTACAGGGGGGGCAGCCCCAGCATTTT. Protein sequence: CASSFVQGGQPQHF.

The V gene is TRBV19, the J gene TRBJ2-1, with a weak D call TRBD1 (6 bases). The ends were cut back, 6 bases at V and 3 bases at J, with 15 bases in the middle. Germline V CDR1 and CDR2: LNHDA, SQIVND (reference sequence). CDR3 length: 15 residues. CDR3 region: CASSRAGALYNEQFF. As DNA, the CDR3 is TGTGCCAGTAGCCGGGCAGGGGCGCTCTACAATGAGCAGTTCTTC.